One T cell receptor beta chain is described in this entry. Its antigen remains unknown. These data are taken from a study of cytomegalovirus exposure and HLA in healthy donors. Notes on the study in general: The study put some 150 TCR beta chains on its list as cytomegalovirus-associated. Highest at DRB1 and lowest at HLA-C, TCR association rates differed among HLA loci in a later analysis. When a later analysis compared HLA-associated TCR beta chains with equally common others, the HLA-associated chains turned out to be more clonally expanded and to have lower generation probabilities.

13 Jbeta primers and 60 Vbeta primers were used for the PCR. The repertoire was sequenced with immunoSEQ multiplex PCR; TCRdb's copy has only in-frame clones and lacks some. The profile shows approximately 150,000 clones, approximately 84% of them singletons. Per the germline V gene, CDR1 is SEHNR and CDR2 is FQNEAQ (reference sequence). This CDR3 is 14 amino acids long. Trimming took 2 bases from V and 8 from J, leaving 12 bases between them. V gene TRBV7-9 combines with J gene TRBJ1-4, with D tentatively TRBD1 (5 bases). Sequencing was performed on PBMCs. This TCR derives from a woman between 40 and 50 years old in good health and CMV-seropositive. The CDR3 nucleotides are TGTGCCAGCAGCTTAAGGCGGGGGGAAGAAAAACTGTTTTTT. This gives the protein CASSLRRGEEKLFF.